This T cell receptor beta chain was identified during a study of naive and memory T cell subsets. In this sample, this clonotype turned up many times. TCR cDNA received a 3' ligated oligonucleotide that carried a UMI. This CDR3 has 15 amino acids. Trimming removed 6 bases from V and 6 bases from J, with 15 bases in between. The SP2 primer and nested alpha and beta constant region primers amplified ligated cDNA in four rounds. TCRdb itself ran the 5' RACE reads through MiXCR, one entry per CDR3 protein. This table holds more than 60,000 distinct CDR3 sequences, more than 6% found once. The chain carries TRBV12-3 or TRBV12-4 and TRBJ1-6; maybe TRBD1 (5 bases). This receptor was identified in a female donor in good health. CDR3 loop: CASSEQGVFNSPLHF. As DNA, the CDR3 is TGTGCCAGCAGCGAGCAAGGGGTTTTTAATTCACCCCTCCACTTT.